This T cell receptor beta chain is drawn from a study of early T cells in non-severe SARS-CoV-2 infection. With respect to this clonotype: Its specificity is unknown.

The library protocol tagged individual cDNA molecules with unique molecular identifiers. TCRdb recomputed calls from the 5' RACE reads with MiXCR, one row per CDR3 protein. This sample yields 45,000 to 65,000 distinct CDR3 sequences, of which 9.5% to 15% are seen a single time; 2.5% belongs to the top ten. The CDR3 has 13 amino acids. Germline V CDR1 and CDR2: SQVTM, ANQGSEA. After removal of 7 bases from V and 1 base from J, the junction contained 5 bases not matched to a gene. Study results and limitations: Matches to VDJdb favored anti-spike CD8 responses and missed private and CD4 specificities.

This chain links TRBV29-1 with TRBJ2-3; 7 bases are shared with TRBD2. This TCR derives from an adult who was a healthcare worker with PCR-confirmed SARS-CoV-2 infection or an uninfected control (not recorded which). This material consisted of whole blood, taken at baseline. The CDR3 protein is CSGGAGGTDTQYF. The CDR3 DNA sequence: TGCAGCGGGGGTGCGGGAGGCACAGATACGCAGTATTTT.